This T cell receptor beta chain derives from a study of Ad26.COV2.S vaccination and SARS-CoV-2 variants. Study-wide background: The Ad26.COV2.S arm of the COV1001 trial was where the donor was placed.

Treatment in this sample: around 19 received Ad26.COV2.S at low or high dose, single or two shots; about 5 received placebo; per-sample allocation not given. Specimen acquisition occurred on day 63 following the initial vaccine or placebo injection. This adult donor, from Boston, was 18-55 years old. An Ad26 vector carrying the Wuhan-strain SARS-CoV-2 spike served as the vaccine. Concerning this clone itself: What it recognizes is unknown.

Profiled with immunoSEQ multiplex PCR; TCRdb holds only in-frame clones, not every one. The sample carries 410,000 or so clones, about 93% recorded once. Between the trimmed V and J ends, which lost 0 bases and 6 bases, there was a span of 11 bases. Germline V CDR1 and CDR2: SGHAT, FQNNGV. The CDR3 spans 14 residues. Study results and limitations: Researchers cautioned that TCR breadth and depth analyses may have underestimated total T cell responses.

This sequence originates from a person aged 18 to 65 who received the Ad26.COV2.S COVID-19 vaccine or a placebo. This chain connects TRBV11-2 to TRBJ1-1; D remains unclear. The material sequenced was peripheral blood, taken in a trial of Ad26.COV2.S vaccine versus placebo. CDR3 coding DNA: TGTGCCAGCAGCTTAGAGGTTATTCCGGCTGAAGCTTTCTTT. Translated, it gives CASSLEVIPAEAFF.